The 5 T cell receptor beta chains presented below share a single source sample, sequenced in a study of human T cells and chemical hapten exposure. From the 5' RACE reads, TCRdb called clonotypes with MiXCR, one entry per CDR3 protein. The sample lists about 80,000 distinct CDR3 sequences, 6.5% to 8.5% seen once, with under 3% in the top ten. Before extraction, the whole blood was not fractionated, and total RNA was taken from it. Receptors originate from a male donor in good health.

This clonotype was found a few times. V gene TRBV10-3 combines with J gene TRBJ1-1; no firm D call. The V end lost 10 bases, the J end lost 1 base, and 13 bases lay between the germline ends. This CDR3 contains 13 residues. In germline, CDR1 is ENHRY, CDR2 SYGVKD. CDR3 nucleotide sequence: TGTGCCAGTAAGGCTACAGCGAACACTGAAGCTTTCTTT. Translating gives CASKATANTEAFF.

This clonotype was observed many times. This chain joins TRBV20-1 and TRBJ2-2, with 12 bases matching TRBD2. Trimming removed 0 bases from V and 7 bases from J; junction bases left unmatched: 6. The CDR3 has 16 residues. Germline CDR1 reads DFQATT; CDR2 reads SNEGSKA (reference sequence). CDR3 nucleotides: TGCAGTGCTAGAGATCCTAGCGGGGGGGCCCTCGGGGAGCTGTTTTTT. Its translation is CSARDPSGGALGELFF.

The chain is built from TRBV12-3 or TRBV12-4 and TRBJ1-4; no reliable D call. Trimming removed 3 bases at V and 7 bases at J, with 9 bases between. This CDR3 is built from 13 residues. For the CDR3, the DNA is TGTGCCAGCAGTTTTGGCCTCAGTGAAAAACTGTTTTTT. It is translated as CASSFGLSEKLFF.

This clonotype has a count of ten or more. J is TRBJ2-4 and V is TRBV7-2; D perhaps matches TRBD2 (5 bases). Looked up from germline, CDR1 is SGHTA and CDR2 is FQGNSA. With 1 base removed from V and 3 bases from J, the gap between germline ends came to 10 bases. The CDR3 runs to 15 residues. CDR3 nucleotide sequence: TGTGCCAGCAGCTTAGTCGGGAATGGCAAAAACATTCAGTACTTC. This gives the protein CASSLVGNGKNIQYF.

The chain uses TRBV10-3 and TRBJ1-6; the match to TRBD1 covers 9 bases. CDR1 and CDR2 from the germline V gene are ENHRY and SYGVKD. The trim removed 6 bases at V and 6 bases at J, leaving 9 bases unmatched. There are 16 residues in the CDR3. The CDR3, as DNA: TGTGCCATCAGCGAAACCGGGACAGGGCCTAATTCACCCCTCCACTTT. Protein: CAISETGTGPNSPLHF.